A single sample is the source of the 6 T cell receptor beta chains below, sequenced in a study of T cell clones after liver transplantation. Assay: immunoSEQ multiplex PCR; the TCRdb copy retains only in-frame clones and omits some. The sample has some 70,000 clones, roughly 80% seen once. The specimen comprised CD4+ T cells from blood, sampled before liver transplant. The receptor source for this set is a human donor who received a liver transplant.

To note about this clone: Other DNA sequences in this sample translate to the same CDR3. This chain links TRBV28 with TRBJ1-1; D gene unclear. This CDR3 comprises 11 residues. CDR1 and CDR2 (germline): MDHEN, SYDVKM. V lost 8 bases, J lost 1 base, and 5 bases lay in between. The CDR3 DNA sequence: TGTGCCAGCCTAGGGAACACTGAAGCTTTCTTT. Its protein is CASLGNTEAFF.

The gene calls are TRBV7-9 and TRBJ1-1; D possibly corresponds to TRBD1 (5 bases). The V gene's germline CDR1 is SEHNR and CDR2 FQNEAQ (reference sequence). The CDR3 runs 11 residues. The V gene lost 7 bases and the J gene lost 10 bases, with 13 bases spanning the gap. CDR3 sequence reads: CASTNVGGAFF. CDR3 coding DNA: TGTGCCAGCACGAATGTCGGGGGAGCTTTCTTT.

The rearrangement joins TRBV28 to TRBJ1-2; D ambiguous. The CDR3 runs to 14 residues. The germline V and J ends were trimmed by 2 bases and 5 bases, with 12 bases remaining between them. Germline CDR1 and CDR2: MDHEN and SYDVKM. The CDR3 sequence: CASSLLSGPYGYTF. The CDR3 DNA reads as TGTGCCAGCAGTTTACTCTCCGGCCCTTATGGCTACACCTTC.

This rearrangement joins TRBV30 to TRBJ1-4; D not resolved. Trimming stripped 2 bases from V and 0 bases from J, with 10 bases between. Germline V gene data show CDR1 as GTSNPN and CDR2 as SVGIG (reference sequence). The CDR3 has 15 residues. CDR3 in amino acids: CAWSPPFATNEKLFF. The CDR3 region has the DNA TGTGCCTGGAGTCCGCCCTTTGCAACTAATGAAAAACTGTTTTTT.

This clone showed up just a few times. The chain couples TRBV29-1 to TRBJ2-2; TRBD1 matches 7 bases. CDR1 is SQVTM, CDR2 ANQGSEA, per germline. The CDR3 is 14 amino acids. J lost 0 bases, V lost 7 bases, and 5 bases had no gene match. CDR3 amino acids: CSAVGTANTGELFF. The CDR3, as DNA: TGCAGCGCCGTGGGGACAGCGAACACCGGGGAGCTGTTTTTT.

This clone came up once. J is TRBJ1-1 and V is TRBV28; the match to TRBD1 covers 7 bases. The CDR3 covers 15 residues. J was trimmed by 1 base and V by 6 bases; bases with no gene match: 8. Germline CDR1 and CDR2: MDHEN and SYDVKM. CDR3 in DNA: TGTGCCAGCAGGTCGGACAGGCACCCGAACACTGAAGCTTTCTTT. The encoded protein is CASRSDRHPNTEAFF.